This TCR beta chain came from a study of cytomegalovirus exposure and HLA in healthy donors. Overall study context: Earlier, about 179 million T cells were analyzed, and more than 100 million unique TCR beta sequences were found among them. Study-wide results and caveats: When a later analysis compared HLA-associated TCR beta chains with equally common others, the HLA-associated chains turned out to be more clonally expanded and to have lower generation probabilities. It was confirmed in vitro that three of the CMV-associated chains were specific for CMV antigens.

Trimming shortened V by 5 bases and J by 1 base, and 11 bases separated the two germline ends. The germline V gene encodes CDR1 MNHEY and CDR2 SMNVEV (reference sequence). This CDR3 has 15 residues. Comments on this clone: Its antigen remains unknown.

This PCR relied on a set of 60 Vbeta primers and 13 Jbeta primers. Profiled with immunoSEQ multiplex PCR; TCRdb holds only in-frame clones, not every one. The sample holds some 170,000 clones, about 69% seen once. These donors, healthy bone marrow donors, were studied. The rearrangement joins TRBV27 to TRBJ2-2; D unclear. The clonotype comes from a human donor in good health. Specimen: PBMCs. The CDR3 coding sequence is TGTGCCAGCAGTCTTAACATTCTGAACACCGGGGAGCTGTTTTTT. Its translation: CASSLNILNTGELFF.